A single sample is the source of the 18 T cell receptor beta chains below, sequenced in a study of blood T cell repertoires in COVID-19. Assay used: immunoSEQ multiplex PCR; TCRdb lists only in-frame clones, some missing. Here the sample spans approximately 190,000 clones, almost 85% being singletons. Sequenced input: peripheral blood. The receptors stem from an older woman with active or convalescent COVID-19.

The CDR3 here is CASRLVSGPRTEQPRDNQPQHF. DNA for the CDR3: TGTGCAAGTCGCTTAGTCTCAGGTCCCCGGACAGAACAACCCAGGGACAATCAGCCCCAGCATTTT. The chain recombines TRBV12-2 with TRBJ1-5; the table's TRBD1 call for D was not verified on the DNA. TRBV12-2 is a known pseudogene. The CDR3 loop spans 22 amino acids.

The chain combines TRBV12-3 or TRBV12-4 with TRBJ1-1, with TRBD1 matching over 7 bases. CDR3 length: 13 residues. Trimming cost V 5 bases and J 7 bases; bases outside gene matches: 7. The CDR3 reads CASSIQGYSEAFF. The CDR3 nucleotides read TGTGCCAGCAGTATACAGGGGTATAGTGAAGCTTTCTTT.

The V and J genes are TRBV2 and TRBJ2-2; possibly TRBD2 for D (5 bases). Germline CDR1 is SNHLY and CDR2 is FYNNEI. Trimming took 6 bases from V and 5 from J, leaving 10 bases between them. This CDR3 comprises 13 residues. The chain's CDR3 is CASRTSFTGELFF. In nucleotides, the CDR3 is TGTGCCAGCAGAACTAGTTTTACCGGGGAGCTGTTTTTT.

This chain joins TRBV20-1 and TRBJ2-1; D remains unclear. Deletions cut 3 bases from V and 3 bases from J, with 3 bases between. Germline loops: CDR1 DFQATT, CDR2 SNEGSKA (reference sequence). This CDR3 is 11 amino acids long. CDR3 protein: CSASRYNEQFF. CDR3 DNA: TGCAGTGCTAGTCGCTACAATGAGCAGTTCTTC.

The chain recombines TRBV6-5 with TRBJ1-2; 11 bases match TRBD1. Trimming at V came to 6 bases and at J to 8 bases, leaving 5 bases not matched to a gene. The CDR3 runs to 13 residues. The germline V gene encodes CDR1 MNHEY and CDR2 SVGAGI. The CDR3: CASRGTGGQGYTF. In DNA form, the CDR3 reads TGTGCCAGCAGAGGGACAGGGGGTCAGGGCTACACCTTC.

The chain has TRBV6-6 and TRBJ2-1; D perhaps matches TRBD2 (5 bases). The CDR3 consists of 12 residues. The V end was cut by 10 bases, the J end by 2 bases, with 9 bases between. Per germline, CDR1 MNHNY and CDR2 SVGAGI (reference sequence). CDR3 sequence reads: CATTGTYNEQFF. In DNA, the CDR3 is TGTGCCACCACCGGGACCTACAATGAGCAGTTCTTC.

The chain combines TRBV5-1 with TRBJ2-1; no firm D call. Trimming stripped 1 base from V and 9 bases from J, with 11 bases between. The CDR3 runs 13 residues. Germline V lookup: CDR1 SGHRS, CDR2 YFSETQ. CDR3 sequence (DNA): TGCGCCAGCAGCTTGTCAATTACGGGTGAGCAGTTCTTC. Its translation is CASSLSITGEQFF.

The sample holds one count of this clone. The chain joins TRBV28 to TRBJ2-7; D perhaps matches TRBD2 (6 bases). Trimming removed 3 bases at V and 6 bases at J, with 15 bases between. CDR3 size: 14 residues. Per germline, CDR1 MDHEN and CDR2 SYDVKM. CDR3 amino acids: CASSLSGTSGEQYF. CDR3 sequence (DNA): TGTGCCAGCAGTTTGTCGGGGACTTCGGGCGAGCAGTACTTC.

The rearrangement uses TRBV4-1 and TRBJ2-6; 14 bases fit TRBD2. V shed 3 bases and J 0 bases; nucleotides not matched to a gene: 13. Germline V gives CDR1 MGHRA, CDR2 YSYEKL. This CDR3 comprises 22 residues. The CDR3 coding sequence is TGCGCCAGCAGCCAGACCGGGACTAGCGGGAGAGGGGTCTCCTCTGGGGCCAACGTCCTGACTTTC. Amino acids: CASSQTGTSGRGVSSGANVLTF.

Only a few counts were recorded for this clone. The V gene is TRBV4-2, the J gene TRBJ2-3, with 7 bases lining up with TRBD2. The V and J ends lost 0 bases and 7 bases, in that order; junction bases with no gene match: 13. The CDR3 has 17 amino acids. CDR1 LGHNA and CDR2 YNFKEQ come from the germline V gene. The CDR3 here is CASSQDRERGGSNTQYF. Written as DNA, the CDR3 is TGTGCCAGCAGCCAAGATCGGGAACGGGGCGGGAGTAATACGCAGTATTTT.

Concerning this clone itself: The junction and the germline gene differ at one end; a read error may be behind it. The V and J genes are TRBV4-1 and TRBJ2-7; TRBD2 agrees at 11 bases. The CDR3 runs to 12 residues. Germline loops: CDR1 MGHRA, CDR2 YSYEKL. The CDR3 DNA follows: TGCGCCAGCAGCCCGACTAGCGGGAAAATTGTCTTC. It specifies CASSPTSGKIVF.

The genes are TRBV5-1 and TRBJ2-3, with D possibly being TRBD2 (7 bases). Trimming stripped 2 bases from V and 7 bases from J, with 20 bases between. Germline CDR1 is SGHRS and CDR2 is YFSETQ. The CDR3 is made up of 16 amino acids. CDR3 protein: CASSFSGGSLINTQYF. As DNA, the CDR3 is TGCGCCAGCAGCTTTTCGGGGGGCAGCCTCATAAATACGCAGTATTTT. The full variable domain, its missing parts supplied by reference TRBV5-1 and TRBJ2-3, is KAGVTQTPRYLIKTRGQQVTLSCSPISGHRSVSWYQQTPGQGLQFLFEYFSETQRNKGNFPGRFSGRQFSNSRSEMNVSTLELGDSALYLCASSFSGGSLINTQYFGPGTRLTVL.

The gene calls are TRBV7-9 and TRBJ2-4; D gene ambiguous. Per germline, CDR1 SEHNR and CDR2 FQNEAQ (reference sequence). V was pared by 6 bases and J by 0 bases, with 12 bases between. CDR3 length equals 15 residues. The CDR3 DNA follows: TGTGCCAGCAGTTCGGTGCATCTAGCCAAAAACATTCAGTACTTC. Translated, it gives CASSSVHLAKNIQYF.

The genes are TRBV2 and TRBJ2-7; the D gene is possibly TRBD2 (6 bases). The CDR3 has 14 amino acids. The germline gives CDR1 SNHLY, CDR2 FYNNEI. Trimming left V 4 bases short and J 1 base short, with 11 bases between. CDR3 coding DNA: TGTGCCAGCAGTGTGGGGCGGGAATCCTACGAGCAGTACTTC. Its translation is CASSVGRESYEQYF.

This clone appeared once. The rearrangement links TRBV5-1 to TRBJ2-2; TRBD2 might be the D (6 bases). This CDR3 is 16 amino acids long. CDR1 is SGHRS and CDR2 is YFSETQ in the germline V gene. V lost 4 bases and J lost 4, with 17 bases in between. The DNA of the CDR3 is TGCGCCAGCAGCCCGAGGGGCCTCGGGGGCACCGGGGAGCTGTTTTTT. The encoded protein is CASSPRGLGGTGELFF.

This chain links TRBV6-5 with TRBJ2-1, with D maybe TRBD2 (5 bases). Germline CDR1 and CDR2: MNHEY and SVGAGI. The V end lost 5 bases, the J end lost 10 bases, and 15 bases lay between the germline ends. The CDR3 covers 13 residues. The CDR3 spells CASSRSLAAEQFF. DNA of the CDR3: TGTGCCAGCAGTAGATCCCTAGCAGCGGAGCAGTTCTTC.

The chain is built from TRBV11-2 and TRBJ1-4; TRBD1 matches 8 bases. J gave up 2 bases and V 1 base, and 3 bases lay outside the gene matches. Per the germline V gene, CDR1 is SGHAT and CDR2 is FQNNGV. The CDR3 totals 16 residues. In DNA form, the CDR3 reads TGTGCCAGCAGCTTAGGGTCAGGGGGCACTAATGAAAAACTGTTTTTT. Its protein product is CASSLGSGGTNEKLFF.

The rearrangement links TRBV18 to TRBJ1-1; the match to TRBD1 covers 8 bases. The CDR3 length is 19 residues. Trimming cost V 1 base and J 4 bases; bases outside gene matches: 17. Per germline, CDR1 KGHSH and CDR2 LQKENI. The DNA of the CDR3 is TGTGCCAGCTCACCACAGATTCAGGGGGCGCGACCCGAGCGCACTGAAGCTTTCTTT. As protein: CASSPQIQGARPERTEAFF.